Shown below are 24 T cell receptor beta chains from a single sample sequenced in a study of Tregs in tolerant kidney transplant recipients. Using immunoSEQ multiplex PCR, the repertoire was profiled, and TCRdb retains in-frame clones only, with some absent. This sample carries 45,000 to 55,000 clones, with around 0.91% going to the ten biggest clones. Sequences were derived from CD4+ T cells from blood, sampled before the transplant. The receptors here all came from a human donor who received a combined kidney and bone marrow transplant.

A remark on this clone: The missing CDR3 end, 3 residues past where the read stops, is filled in from the germline J gene. This chain connects TRBV20-1 to TRBJ2-3; no clear D gene. Trimming stripped 3 bases from V and 0 bases from J, with 7 bases between. This CDR3 is 13 amino acids long. Germline V CDR1 and CDR2: DFQATT, SNEGSKA (reference sequence). CDR3 bases read: TGCAGTGCTAGTTCGGTGAGCACAGATACG. Protein: CSASSVSTDT. The whole CDR3 reads CSASSVSTDTQYF.

On this clone itself: The read falls 3 residues short of the CDR3 end, and the missing part is taken from the germline J gene. The gene calls are TRBV20-1 and TRBJ2-7, with unresolved D. This CDR3 has 11 amino acids. Trimming took 3 bases from V and 4 from J, leaving 7 bases between them. Germline V lookup: CDR1 DFQATT, CDR2 SNEGSKA (reference sequence). The sequenced part of the CDR3 DNA is TGCAGTGCTAGGAACGGTTACGAG. Protein: CSARNGYE. In full, the CDR3 is CSARNGYEQYF.

The CDR3 sequence: CASSPPGANEQFF. CDR3 DNA, as far as it was read: TGTGCCAGCAGCCCACCGGGTGCCAATGAG. The chain has TRBV7-6 and TRBJ2-1; no firm D call. Read coverage stops 3 residues before the CDR3 terminus; the germline J gene supplies the remainder. CDR1 and CDR2 (germline): SGHVS, FNYEAQ. This CDR3 region has 13 residues. V dropped 5 bases and J dropped 6 bases, with 11 bases sitting between them.

Note on this clone: The CDR3 is cut off 3 residues early in the read; its end comes from the germline J gene. The chain is built from TRBV10-1 and TRBJ2-2; D possibly corresponds to TRBD1 (6 bases). Trimming shortened V by 4 bases and J by 4 bases, and 13 bases separated the two germline ends. Germline V lookup: CDR1 WNHNN, CDR2 SYGVQD (reference sequence). There are 15 residues in the CDR3. This CDR3 reads CASSASAGATGELFF. The CDR3 DNA, read in part, is TGCGCCAGCAGTGCTTCGGCAGGGGCCACCGGGGAG.

The sequenced CDR3 bases are TGTGCCAGCAGCGCCCTAGCGGCGTTCACAGATACG. Translated, it gives CASSALAAFTDT. The entire CDR3 reads CASSALAAFTDTQYF. This chain uses TRBV7-2 with TRBJ2-3; the match to TRBD2 covers 7 bases. Read coverage stops 3 residues before the CDR3 terminus; the germline J gene supplies the remainder. The CDR3 is 15 amino acids. J lost 2 bases, V lost 5 bases, and 7 bases had no gene match. CDR1 is SGHTA, CDR2 FQGNSA, per germline.

Regarding this clone: The read comes to an end 3 residues before the CDR3 does, leaving the germline J gene to fill in the end. The rearrangement links TRBV5-1 to TRBJ2-7, with TRBD2 matching over 9 bases. V lost 4 bases to trimming and J lost 5 bases; unmatched junction nucleotides: 7. CDR3 length: 14 residues. Looked up from germline, CDR1 is SGHRS and CDR2 is YFSETQ. The chain's CDR3 is CASSKGGRADEQYF. The covered CDR3 bases are TGCGCCAGCAGCAAGGGCGGGAGGGCCGACGAG.

For this clone: The read ends 3 residues shy of where the CDR3 ends; the end is completed using the germline J gene. The genes are TRBV18 and TRBJ1-4, with 8 nucleotides matching TRBD1. V shed 2 bases and J 5 bases; nucleotides not matched to a gene: 4. Germline CDR1 reads KGHSH; CDR2 reads LQKENI. This CDR3 spans 15 amino acids. The CDR3 bases that were read are TGTGCCAGCTCACCAGCGGGACAGGAGAATGAAAAA. This sequence encodes CASSPAGQENEK. The complete CDR3 protein is CASSPAGQENEKLFF.

Remarks on this clone: The CDR3 is cut off 3 residues early in the read; its end comes from the germline J gene. V is TRBV7-9 and J is TRBJ1-2; a possible D gene is TRBD1 (5 bases). Trimming removed 1 base from V and 4 bases from J, with 10 bases in between. This CDR3 is built from 14 residues. Per germline, CDR1 SEHNR and CDR2 FQNEAQ (reference sequence). This chain's CDR3 is CASSLGQSFYGYTF. CDR3 DNA, as far as it was read: TGTGCCAGCAGCTTAGGACAGTCTTTCTATGGC.

As for this clone: The read ends 3 residues before the CDR3 terminus; that terminus is restored from the germline J gene. The chain combines TRBV18 with TRBJ2-7; 9 nucleotides agree with TRBD1. J lost 5 bases, V lost 4 bases, and 6 bases had no gene match. Germline CDR1 and CDR2: KGHSH and LQKENI. The CDR3 totals 14 residues. The part of the CDR3 DNA that was read is TGTGCCAGCTCACTTAAGGGGACAGGGCACGAG. Encoded protein: CASSLKGTGHE. The whole CDR3 reads CASSLKGTGHEQYF.

Worth noting for this clone: The read ends 3 residues early relative to the CDR3; the germline J gene fills the gap. The chain combines TRBV5-6 with TRBJ1-4, with D possibly matching TRBD1 (6 bases). The CDR3 loop spans 14 amino acids. V lost 2 bases and J lost 8, with 13 bases in between. Looked up from germline, CDR1 is SGHDT and CDR2 is YYEEEE. The CDR3 sequence is CASSFDRPWEKLFF. CDR3 DNA (partial): TGTGCCAGCAGCTTCGACAGGCCTTGGGAAAAA.

Comments on this clone: Read data end 3 residues before the CDR3 end; the end is taken from the germline J gene. The V gene is TRBV2, the J gene TRBJ2-7; 8 bases map to TRBD2. V lost 7 bases, J lost 0 bases, and 17 bases stayed unmatched. The CDR3 is made up of 18 amino acids. The germline gives CDR1 SNHLY, CDR2 FYNNEI. The CDR3 DNA, read in part, is TGTGCCAGCACTACCAAGGGGAGCGGGAGTATTAGCTCCTACGAG. Translated, it gives CASTTKGSGSISSYE. Given in full, the CDR3 is CASTTKGSGSISSYEQYF.

In the case of this clone: Read sequence stops 3 residues before the CDR3 end, and the germline J gene provides the missing end. The chain carries TRBV19 and TRBJ2-5; 7 bases align to TRBD2. Germline loops: CDR1 LNHDA, CDR2 SQIVND (reference sequence). V trimming: 7 bases; J trimming: 4 bases; junction bases outside the gene matches: 3. This CDR3 contains 12 residues. CDR3 residues: CASIGLGETQYF. The sequenced part of the CDR3 DNA is TGTGCCAGTATCGGACTAGGAGAGACC.

As for this clone: The read terminates 3 residues ahead of where the CDR3 ends, so the germline J gene completes it. The chain carries TRBV7-2 and TRBJ2-7; possible D gene TRBD1, 5 bases. Germline values: CDR1 SGHTA, CDR2 FQGNSA. This CDR3 contains 14 residues. The V end lost 0 bases, the J end lost 2 bases, and 8 bases lay between the germline ends. CDR3 region: CASSLALDTYEQYF. The CDR3 bases that were read are TGTGCCAGCAGCTTAGCCCTGGACACCTACGAG.

With respect to this clone: The read terminates 3 residues before the CDR3 end, so the remaining end is supplied by the germline J gene. The genes are TRBV5-1 and TRBJ2-3; 11 nucleotides match TRBD2. The CDR3 totals 15 residues. The germline CDR1 and CDR2 sequences are SGHRS and YFSETQ. V dropped 4 bases and J dropped 3; count of bases not matched to a gene: 4. The CDR3 bases that were read are TGCGCCAGCAGCCAGGGACTAGCGGAGACAGATACG. This codes for CASSQGLAETDT. The whole CDR3 is CASSQGLAETDTQYF.

Comment on this clone: The CDR3 is cut off 3 residues early in the read; its end comes from the germline J gene. The rearrangement joins TRBV18 to TRBJ2-5, with D perhaps matching TRBD2 (7 bases). Trimming took off 6 bases at V and 0 bases at J, with 14 bases between the two ends. This CDR3 contains 15 residues. Germline lookup yields CDR1 KGHSH and CDR2 LQKENI. CDR3 sequence reads: CASSPRGGDQETQYF. The DNA read from the CDR3 is TGTGCCAGCTCCCCGAGGGGGGGAGACCAAGAGACC.

Remarks on this clone: The sequenced fragment ends 3 residues before the CDR3 boundary, so the rest is inferred from the germline J gene. The chain couples TRBV2 to TRBJ2-7; 8 bases align to TRBD1. The V and J ends lost 5 bases and 3 bases, in that order; junction bases with no gene match: 6. CDR3 size: 14 residues. Germline loops: CDR1 SNHLY, CDR2 FYNNEI. The CDR3 DNA, read in part, is TGTGCCAGCAGTAGGACAGGGATGGTCTACGAG. Translated, it gives CASSRTGMVYE. The full CDR3 protein reads CASSRTGMVYEQYF.

On this clone itself: The CDR3 end falls 3 residues outside the read, so it is completed with the germline J gene. The chain links TRBV29-1 to TRBJ2-7, with a weak D call TRBD1 (5 bases). Germline assignment: CDR1 SQVTM and CDR2 ANQGSEA. Trimming shortened V by 3 bases and J by 6 bases, and 12 bases separated the two germline ends. The CDR3 is made up of 12 amino acids. CDR3 amino acids: CSVEGPRSEQYF. CDR3 bases read: TGCAGCGTTGAGGGGCCGCGGTCCGAG.

For this clone: Sequencing ends 3 residues short of the CDR3 end; the germline J gene provides the rest. The J gene is TRBJ2-5, the V gene TRBV7-2; maybe TRBD2 (6 bases). This CDR3 has 15 residues. Germline CDR1 is SGHTA and CDR2 is FQGNSA. V lost 6 bases, J lost 0 bases, and 14 bases lay in between. CDR3 protein: CASRTSITHQETQYF. CDR3 DNA, as far as it was read: TGTGCCAGCAGGACTAGTATAACCCACCAAGAGACC.

To note about this clone: Read data end 3 residues before the CDR3 end; the end is taken from the germline J gene. The J gene is TRBJ2-5, the V gene TRBV7-3; 7 bases are a match to TRBD1. There are 13 residues in the CDR3. Germline-derived CDR1 and CDR2 are SGHTA and FQGTGA. V lost 5 bases and J lost 5; bases outside the gene matches: 5. The CDR3 spells CASSRGQTETQYF. CDR3 bases read: TGTGCCAGCAGCCGGGGACAGACGGAGACC.

The CDR3 bases that were read are TGTGCCAGCAGCGCTACAGCCGCAAACACC. This translates into CASSATAANT. The entire CDR3 reads CASSATAANTIYF. The chain employs TRBV7-6 and TRBJ1-3; D call uncertain. Read sequence stops 3 residues before the CDR3 end, and the germline J gene provides the missing end. CDR3 size: 13 residues. Germline V CDR1 and CDR2: SGHVS, FNYEAQ. V was cut by 5 bases and J by 6 bases, with 11 bases left in between. The full variable domain, its missing parts supplied by reference TRBV7-6 and TRBJ1-3, is GAGVSQSPRYKVTKRGQDVALRCDPISGHVSLYWYRQALGQGPEFLTYFNYEAQQDKSGLPNDRFSAERPEGSISTLTIQRTEQRDSAMYRCASSATAANTIYFGEGSWLTVV.

With respect to this clone: The CDR3 goes on 3 residues after the read ends, and that part is filled in from the germline J gene. V usage is TRBV7-2 and J usage is TRBJ1-2; 11 bases agree with TRBD1. Germline V CDR1 and CDR2: SGHTA, FQGNSA. The CDR3 loop spans 14 amino acids. The CDR3 region is CASSYGQGARGYTF. CDR3 bases read: TGTGCCAGCAGCTACGGACAGGGGGCTCGGGGC.

Notes on this clone: The CDR3 goes on 3 residues after the read ends, and that part is filled in from the germline J gene. This chain joins TRBV30 and TRBJ2-1, with 10 bases lining up with TRBD2. Trimming removed 3 bases from V and 0 bases from J; junction bases left unmatched: 2. There are 15 residues in the CDR3. Germline-derived CDR1 and CDR2 are GTSNPN and SVGIG (reference sequence). Incomplete CDR3 DNA: TGTGCCTGGAGACTAGCGGGGAGCTCCTACAATGAG. Translating gives CAWRLAGSSYNE. The entire CDR3 protein reads CAWRLAGSSYNEQFF.

As regards this clone: The read terminates 3 residues before the CDR3 end, so the remaining end is supplied by the germline J gene. The rearrangement joins TRBV5-1 to TRBJ1-1; D is undetermined. V was cut by 1 base and J by 2 bases, with 12 bases left in between. Germline lookup yields CDR1 SGHRS and CDR2 YFSETQ. This CDR3 contains 15 residues. The CDR3 protein is CASSLPNNKNTEAFF. Partial CDR3 DNA: TGCGCCAGCAGCTTGCCAAACAACAAAAACACTGAA.

The part of the CDR3 DNA that was read is TGCAGTGCCCTTCCCGGGGGGCAGGGAGAGACC. Residues: CSALPGGQGET. The complete CDR3 reads CSALPGGQGETQYF. V and J are TRBV20-1 and TRBJ2-5; weak D call: TRBD2 (7 bases). The CDR3 end is not reached by the read, which stops 3 residues before it; the germline J gene fills it in. Per the germline V gene, CDR1 is DFQATT and CDR2 is SNEGSKA (reference sequence). V was clipped by 6 bases and J by 4 bases, with 18 bases between them. This CDR3 spans 14 amino acids.